What follows are 21 T cell receptor beta chains derived from one specimen sequenced in a study of T cell responses to AZD1222 COVID-19 vaccine. Profiling relied on immunoSEQ multiplex PCR, and the TCRdb table lists in-frame clones only, not all of them. The table records 90,000 to 120,000 clones, about 90% of them present only once. The sample here was peripheral blood, taken 28 days after the second AZD1222 dose. Receptors were obtained from an adult who received the AZD1222 COVID-19 vaccine.

The chain carries TRBV6-5 and TRBJ1-5; weak D call: TRBD1 (6 bases). From germline, CDR1 is MNHEY and CDR2 SVGAGI. Trimming cost V 6 bases and J 0 bases, with 12 bases left between them. This CDR3 comprises 15 residues. The CDR3 sequence is CASSRDTHSNQPQHF. CDR3 in DNA: TGTGCCAGCAGCCGGGACACCCATAGCAATCAGCCCCAGCATTTT.

The chain couples TRBV5-1 to TRBJ2-1; TRBD2 agrees at 11 bases. This CDR3 comprises 20 residues. Looked up from germline, CDR1 is SGHRS and CDR2 is YFSETQ. Trimming removed 4 bases from V and 0 bases from J; junction bases left unmatched: 15. This CDR3 reads CASSLAWPSGRPSSYNEQFF. DNA of the CDR3: TGCGCCAGCAGCCTTGCTTGGCCTAGCGGGAGGCCAAGCTCCTACAATGAGCAGTTCTTC.

This clone is a singleton in its sample. The V gene is TRBV3-1 (or the pseudogene TRBV3-2), the J gene TRBJ2-7, with D tentatively TRBD1 (6 bases). Germline assignment: CDR1 LGHDT and CDR2 YNNKEL (reference sequence). V lost 1 base and J lost 1, with 17 bases in between. The CDR3 totals 17 residues. Here the CDR3 reads CASSQGRSPGDSYEQYF. As DNA, the CDR3 is TGTGCCAGCAGCCAAGGAAGAAGCCCAGGGGATTCCTACGAGCAGTACTTC.

The rearrangement joins TRBV5-1 to TRBJ2-5; the D gene is possibly TRBD1 (5 bases). The CDR3 sequence is 13 residues long. Germline V CDR1 and CDR2: SGHRS, YFSETQ. V lost 3 bases, J lost 4 bases, and 10 bases lay in between. The DNA of the CDR3 is TGCGCCAGCAGCTCGTGGCAGGGAGAGACCCAGTACTTC. Its translation: CASSSWQGETQYF.

The V and J genes are TRBV18 and TRBJ1-5; tentatively, D is TRBD1 (5 bases). Germline V gene lookup returns CDR1 KGHSH and CDR2 LQKENI. Between the trimmed V and J ends, which lost 3 bases and 5 bases, there was a span of 11 bases. The CDR3 is 14 amino acids. The CDR3 DNA is TGTGCCAGCTCACCGGGTGGGGGTCATCAGCCCCAGCATTTT. This codes for CASSPGGGHQPQHF.

The chain couples TRBV19 to TRBJ2-7, with TRBD1 as a possible D gene (5 bases). Germline loops: CDR1 LNHDA, CDR2 SQIVND (reference sequence). V lost 1 base and J lost 0, with 7 bases in between. CDR3 length: 14 amino acids. CDR3 in DNA: TGTGCCAGTAGTATAGGACAGAGCTCCTACGAGCAGTACTTC. As protein: CASSIGQSSYEQYF.

The CDR3 loop reads CASSFRVQTGGTEAFF. The CDR3 region has the DNA TGCGCCAGCAGCTTTCGGGTACAGACGGGAGGGACTGAAGCTTTCTTT. This chain connects TRBV5-1 to TRBJ1-1; no definite D call. Germline lookup yields CDR1 SGHRS and CDR2 YFSETQ. V was clipped by 2 bases and J by 5 bases, with 19 bases between them. The CDR3 is 16 residues long. The whole variable domain, remainder taken from reference TRBV5-1 and TRBJ1-1, is KAGVTQTPRYLIKTRGQQVTLSCSPISGHRSVSWYQQTPGQGLQFLFEYFSETQRNKGNFPGRFSGRQFSNSRSEMNVSTLELGDSALYLCASSFRVQTGGTEAFFGQGTRLTVV.

The V and J genes are TRBV28 and TRBJ2-1; 10 bases agree with TRBD2. The CDR3 spans 12 residues. Per germline, CDR1 MDHEN and CDR2 SYDVKM. Trimming removed 4 bases from V and 15 bases from J; junction bases left unmatched: 6. This CDR3 reads CASSSGTSEGFF. The CDR3 nucleotides are TGTGCCAGCAGTTCCGGGACTAGCGAGGGGTTCTTC. Full variable domain (missing parts from reference TRBV28 and TRBJ2-1): DVKVTQSSRYLVKRTGEKVFLECVQDMDHENMFWYRQDPGLGLRLIYFSYDVKMKEKGDIPEGYSVSREKKERFSLILESASTNQTSMYLCASSSGTSEGFFGPGTRLTVL.

This CDR3 is CSVGGQGFETQYF. The CDR3 DNA sequence: TGCAGCGTTGGGGGACAGGGGTTTGAGACCCAGTACTTC. The chain links TRBV29-1 to TRBJ2-5, with 10 bases identical to TRBD1. Germline V gives CDR1 SQVTM, CDR2 ANQGSEA. Unmatched junction bases numbered 4, after V lost 4 bases and J lost 5 bases. There are 13 residues in the CDR3.

The rearrangement joins TRBV18 to TRBJ1-2, with TRBD1 identical over 10 bases. This CDR3 comprises 14 residues. CDR1 and CDR2 (germline): KGHSH, LQKENI. The junction had 5 bases not matched to a gene; V was cut back by 6 bases and J by 4 bases. The chain's CDR3 is CASSPGQGIYGYTF. In nucleotides, the CDR3 is TGTGCCAGCTCCCCGGGACAGGGGATCTATGGCTACACCTTC. Full variable domain (outside the CDR3, taken from reference TRBV18 and TRBJ1-2): NAGVMQNPRHLVRRRGQEARLRCSPMKGHSHVYWYRQLPEEGLKFMVYLQKENIIDESGMPKERFSAEFPKEGPSILRIQQVVRGDSAAYFCASSPGQGIYGYTFGSGTRLTVV.

The rearrangement joins TRBV5-6 to TRBJ2-7, with D maybe TRBD2 (5 bases). The V gene's germline CDR1 is SGHDT and CDR2 YYEEEE. This CDR3 spans 14 amino acids. Trimming left V 1 base short and J 4 bases short, with 12 bases between. The CDR3: CASSLYAGGYEQYF. The CDR3 DNA follows: TGTGCCAGCAGCTTGTACGCCGGCGGGTACGAGCAGTACTTC.

The rearrangement links TRBV27 to TRBJ2-3; the match to TRBD2 covers 10 bases. The junction had 16 bases not matched to a gene; V was cut back by 4 bases and J by 0 bases. CDR3 size: 20 residues. Germline assignment: CDR1 MNHEY and CDR2 SMNVEV (reference sequence). DNA for the CDR3: TGTGCCAGCAGTTCTCACTGGGGACTAGCGCAAACCCTCAGCACAGATACGCAGTATTTT. Its translation is CASSSHWGLAQTLSTDTQYF.

This chain connects TRBV10-3 to TRBJ1-2; a weak D match, TRBD1 (5 bases). Trimming removed 7 bases from V and 8 bases from J, with 17 bases in between. There are 13 residues in the CDR3. Germline V lookup: CDR1 ENHRY, CDR2 SYGVKD. The CDR3 region has the DNA TGTGCCATCACCCGGGGGGAGCTGGGGGGCTACACCTTC. Its translation is CAITRGELGGYTF.

The chain carries TRBV4-3 and TRBJ1-1; 7 nucleotides line up with TRBD1. In germline, CDR1 is LGHNA, CDR2 YSLEER. V shed 1 base, J shed 1 base, and the junction held 3 bases outside the gene matches. The CDR3 covers 15 residues. CDR3 DNA: TGCGCCAGCAGCCAAGGGACAGGTGGGAACACTGAAGCTTTCTTT. Amino acid sequence: CASSQGTGGNTEAFF.

The V gene is TRBV6-4, the J gene TRBJ2-1; D possibly uses TRBD1 or TRBD2 (5 bases each). The CDR3 is 12 amino acids. Trimming took off 2 bases at V and 8 bases at J, with 7 bases between the two ends. Per the germline V gene, CDR1 is MRHNA and CDR2 is SNTAGT. For the CDR3, the DNA is TGTGCCAGCAGTGACCGGGGCGATGAGCAGTTCTTC. It encodes CASSDRGDEQFF.

The chain has TRBV5-4 and TRBJ2-3; TRBD2 might be the D (5 bases). Germline CDR1 and CDR2: SGHNT and YYREEE (reference sequence). This CDR3 contains 16 residues. Trimming shortened V by 1 base and J by 2 bases, and 14 bases separated the two germline ends. The CDR3 reads CASSLTPSPPTDTQYF. DNA of the CDR3: TGTGCCAGCAGCTTGACCCCTAGCCCACCCACAGATACGCAGTATTTT.

This clone was detected once. The genes are TRBV10-2 and TRBJ2-3; 9 nucleotides align to TRBD1. J lost 5 bases, V lost 10 bases, and 16 bases had no gene match. The CDR3 loop spans 16 amino acids. Germline values: CDR1 WSHSY, CDR2 SAAADI. The CDR3 bases are TGCGCCACCACACCGGGACAGGGTTTCGCAGGAGATACGCAGTATTTT. Amino acids: CATTPGQGFAGDTQYF.

This chain links TRBV11-2 with TRBJ2-5; the D gene could be TRBD1 or TRBD2 (5 bases each). Trimming cost V 4 bases and J 4 bases, with 10 bases left between them. CDR3 length: 13 amino acids. Per the germline V gene, CDR1 is SGHAT and CDR2 is FQNNGV. The CDR3 DNA is TGTGCCAGCAGCTATTCGGGGCCAGAGACCCAGTACTTC. It encodes CASSYSGPETQYF. The variable domain in full, with the rest retrieved from reference TRBV11-2 and TRBJ2-5, is EAGVAQSPRYKIIEKRQSVAFWCNPISGHATLYWYQQILGQGPKLLIQFQNNGVVDDSQLPKDRFSAERLKGVDSTLKIQPAKLEDSAVYLCASSYSGPETQYFGPGTRLLVL.

The chain is built from TRBV6-6 and TRBJ1-1; 10 bases fit TRBD1. The CDR3 spans 11 residues. CDR1 MNHNY and CDR2 SVGAGI come from the germline V gene (reference sequence). V lost 6 bases to trimming and J lost 10 bases; unmatched junction nucleotides: 2. The CDR3 loop reads CASRDRGRAFF. As DNA, the CDR3 is TGTGCCAGCAGAGACAGGGGGCGAGCTTTCTTT.

CDR3 coding DNA: TGCGCCAGCAGCCCGGGGTTGGGCTTGGGAACTGAAGCTTTCTTT. This gives the protein CASSPGLGLGTEAFF. V and J are TRBV4-1 and TRBJ1-1; D is ambiguous. V was pared by 4 bases and J by 5 bases, with 17 bases between. CDR1 is MGHRA and CDR2 is YSYEKL in the germline V gene. This CDR3 has 15 residues.

The chain is built from TRBV29-1 and TRBJ1-2; D is possibly TRBD1 (5 bases). This CDR3 has 13 residues. Germline assignment: CDR1 SQVTM and CDR2 ANQGSEA. With 6 bases removed from V and 5 bases from J, the gap between germline ends came to 16 bases. The CDR3 is CSVGTPARYGYTF. Here the CDR3 DNA reads TGCAGCGTAGGGACCCCAGCCAGGTATGGCTACACCTTC.